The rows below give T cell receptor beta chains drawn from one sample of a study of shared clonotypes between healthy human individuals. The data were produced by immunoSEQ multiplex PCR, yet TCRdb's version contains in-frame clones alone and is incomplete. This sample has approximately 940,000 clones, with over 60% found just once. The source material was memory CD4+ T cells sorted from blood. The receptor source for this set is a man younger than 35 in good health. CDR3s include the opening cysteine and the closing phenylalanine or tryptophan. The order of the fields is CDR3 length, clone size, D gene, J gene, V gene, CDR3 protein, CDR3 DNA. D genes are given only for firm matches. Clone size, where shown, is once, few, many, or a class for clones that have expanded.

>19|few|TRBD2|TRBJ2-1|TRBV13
CASSPHILGLAGGVNEQFF
TGTGCCAGCAGCCCACACATCCTCGGGCTAGCGGGAGGGGTAAATGAGCAGTTCTTC
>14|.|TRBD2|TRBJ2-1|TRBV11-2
CASILTGGYNEQFF
TGTGCCAGCATCCTCACGGGGGGGTACAATGAGCAGTTCTTC
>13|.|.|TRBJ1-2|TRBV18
CASSPGGDYGYTF
TGTGCCAGCTCACCAGGGGGAGACTATGGCTACACCTTT
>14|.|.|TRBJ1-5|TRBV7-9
CASSPGTSNQPQHF
TGTGCCAGCAGCCCCGGGACAAGCAATCAGCCCCAGCATTTT
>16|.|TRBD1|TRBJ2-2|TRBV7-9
CASSLGQGWQTGELFF
TGTGCCAGCAGCTTGGGACAGGGTTGGCAAACCGGGGAGCTGTTTTTT
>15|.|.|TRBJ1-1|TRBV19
CASSIVAYGVTEAFF
TGTGCCAGTAGTATAGTCGCTTACGGCGTAACTGAAGCTTTCTTT
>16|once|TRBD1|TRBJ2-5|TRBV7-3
CASSTTGTGGRETQYF
TGTGCCAGCAGTACTACCGGGACAGGGGGCCGGGAGACCCAGTACTTC
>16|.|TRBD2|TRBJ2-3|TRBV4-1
CASSQAPTSGTDTQYF
TGCGCCAGCAGCCAAGCCCCGACTAGCGGCACAGATACGCAGTATTTT
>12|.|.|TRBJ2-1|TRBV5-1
CATSPTGNEQFF
TGCGCCACCTCCCCGACCGGGAATGAGCAGTTCTTC
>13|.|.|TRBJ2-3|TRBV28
CASRGVGIDTQYF
TGTGCCAGCCGCGGGGTTGGAATAGATACGCAGTATTTT
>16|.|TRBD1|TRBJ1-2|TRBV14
CASSPGTGGNFYGYTF
TGTGCCAGCAGCCCCGGGACAGGGGGGAACTTCTATGGCTACACCTTC
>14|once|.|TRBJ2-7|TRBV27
CASSFEPTSYEQYF
TGTGCCAGCAGTTTCGAGCCGACCTCCTACGAGCAGTACTTC
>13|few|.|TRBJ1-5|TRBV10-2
CASSDRVPQPQHF
TGCGCCAGCAGTGATCGGGTTCCTCAGCCCCAGCATTTT
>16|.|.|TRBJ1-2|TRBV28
CASSLLGQIGPDGYTF
TGTGCCAGCAGTTTATTAGGGCAGATAGGTCCCGATGGCTACACCTTC
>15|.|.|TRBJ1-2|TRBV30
CAWSPQAGGWYGYTF
TGTGCCTGGAGCCCACAAGCGGGCGGTTGGTATGGCTACACCTTC
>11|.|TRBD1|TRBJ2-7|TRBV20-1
CAGTVEYEQYF
TGCGCCGGGACAGTGGAATACGAGCAGTACTTC
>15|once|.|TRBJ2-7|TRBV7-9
CASSASGAGRNEQYF
TGTGCCAGCAGCGCCTCTGGTGCGGGAAGAAACGAGCAGTACTTC
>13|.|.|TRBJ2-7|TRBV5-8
CASRTPDTYEQYF
TGTGCCAGCCGGACGCCCGATACCTACGAGCAGTACTTC
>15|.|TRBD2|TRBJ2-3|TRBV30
CAWSVGLAGRDTQYF
TGTGCCTGGAGTGTGGGGCTAGCGGGGAGAGATACGCAGTATTTT
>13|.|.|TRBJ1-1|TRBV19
CASSIDTTPRAFF
TGTGCCAGTAGTATAGATACGACCCCCAGAGCTTTCTTT
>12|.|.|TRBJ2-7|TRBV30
CAWSGGSYEQYF
TGTGCCTGGAGTGGCGGCTCCTACGAGCAGTACTTC
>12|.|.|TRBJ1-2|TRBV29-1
CSVAGTAYGYTF
TGCAGCGTAGCCGGGACGGCCTATGGCTACACCTTC
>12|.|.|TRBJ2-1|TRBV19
CASSRSLNEQFF
TGTGCCAGTAGTAGATCCCTAAATGAGCAGTTCTTC
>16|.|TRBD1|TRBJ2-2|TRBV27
CASSLWGQGVSGELFF
TGTGCCAGCAGTTTATGGGGACAGGGGGTGTCCGGGGAGCTGTTTTTT
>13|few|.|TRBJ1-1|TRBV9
CASSVTGITEAFF
TGTGCCAGCAGCGTTACAGGGATCACTGAAGCTTTCTTT
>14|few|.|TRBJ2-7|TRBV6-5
CASSKWDGTYEQYF
TGTGCCAGCAGTAAATGGGACGGAACCTACGAGCAGTACTTC
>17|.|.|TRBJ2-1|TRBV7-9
CASSLGGRGTAINEQFF
TGTGCCAGCAGCTTAGGTGGGCGCGGGACAGCAATCAATGAGCAGTTCTTC
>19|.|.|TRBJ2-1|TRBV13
CASSFGTYGGARSRNEQFF
TGTGCCAGCAGCTTTGGGACATACGGAGGGGCCAGGAGTCGAAATGAGCAGTTCTTC
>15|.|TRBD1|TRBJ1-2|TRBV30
CAWIRTGGRNYGYTF
TGTGCCTGGATCCGAACAGGGGGCAGGAACTATGGCTACACCTTC
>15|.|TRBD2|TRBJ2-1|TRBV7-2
CASSLDSREGGEQFF
TGTGCCAGCAGCTTAGACTCGCGGGAGGGCGGTGAGCAGTTCTTC
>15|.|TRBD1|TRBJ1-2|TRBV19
CASSIRRGTGVGYTF
TGTGCCAGTAGTATCAGACGAGGGACAGGGGTCGGCTACACCTTC
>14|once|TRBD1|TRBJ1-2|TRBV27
CASSPRTGGEGYTF
TGTGCCAGCAGTCCGAGGACAGGGGGGGAAGGCTACACCTTC
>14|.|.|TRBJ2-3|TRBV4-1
CASSQGQGGDTQYF
TGCGCCAGCAGCCAGGGGCAGGGGGGAGATACGCAGTATTTT
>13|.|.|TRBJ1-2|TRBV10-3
CAISAGTLDGYTF
TGTGCCATCAGTGCCGGGACCCTTGATGGCTACACCTTC
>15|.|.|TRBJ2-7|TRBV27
CASSNPLGEEYEQYF
TGTGCCAGCAGTAACCCCTTAGGGGAGGAATACGAGCAGTACTTC
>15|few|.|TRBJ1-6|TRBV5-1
CASSLGQVYNSPLHF
TGCGCCAGCAGCTTGGGGCAGGTCTATAATTCACCCCTCCACTTT
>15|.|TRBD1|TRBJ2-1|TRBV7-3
CASSSSGQGVNEQFF
TGTGCCAGCAGCTCCTCGGGACAGGGTGTCAATGAGCAGTTCTTC
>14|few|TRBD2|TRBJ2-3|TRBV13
CASKTSGGADTQYF
TGTGCCAGCAAGACTAGCGGGGGGGCAGATACGCAGTATTTT
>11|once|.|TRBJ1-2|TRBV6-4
CASRETYGYTF
TGTGCCAGCAGGGAGACGTATGGCTACACCTTC
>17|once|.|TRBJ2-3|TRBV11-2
CASSQRLSSWTIDTQYF
TGTGCCAGCAGTCAACGGCTATCATCCTGGACGATAGATACGCAGTATTTT
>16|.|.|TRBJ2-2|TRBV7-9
CASSLPDRTNTGELFF
TGTGCCAGCAGCTTACCAGACAGGACGAACACCGGGGAGCTGTTTTTT
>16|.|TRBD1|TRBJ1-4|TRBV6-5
CASSYDGTGDVEKLFF
TGTGCCAGCAGTTACGACGGGACAGGGGACGTTGAAAAACTGTTTTTT
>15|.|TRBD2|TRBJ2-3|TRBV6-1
CASRRERGRSDTQYF
TGTGCCAGCAGGAGGGAGCGGGGGCGGTCGGATACGCAGTATTTT
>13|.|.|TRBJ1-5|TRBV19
CASSGNSNQPQHF
TGTGCCAGTAGTGGAAATAGCAATCAGCCCCAGCATTTT
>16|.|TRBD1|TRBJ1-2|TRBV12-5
CASGLGPGQGEYGYTF
TGTGCTAGTGGTTTGGGACCGGGACAGGGAGAATATGGCTACACCTTC
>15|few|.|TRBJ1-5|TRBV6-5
CASNPAGEGNQPQHF
TGTGCCAGCAACCCGGCGGGGGAGGGGAATCAGCCCCAGCATTTT
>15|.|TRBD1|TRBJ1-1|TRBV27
CASSLRTGLGTEAFF
TGTGCCAGCAGTCTACGGACAGGGCTAGGCACTGAAGCTTTCTTT
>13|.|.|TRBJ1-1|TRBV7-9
CASSGRGNTEAFF
TGTGCCAGCAGCGGCAGGGGGAACACTGAAGCTTTCTTT
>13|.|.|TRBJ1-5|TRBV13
CASSLGGKQPQHF
TGTGCCAGCAGCTTAGGGGGGAAACAGCCCCAGCATTTT
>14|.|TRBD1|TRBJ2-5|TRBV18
CASSRVTGGETQYF
TGTGCCAGCTCACGGGTAACAGGGGGAGAGACCCAGTACTTC
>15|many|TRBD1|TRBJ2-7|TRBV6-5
CASSSGQGLSYEQYF
TGTGCCAGCAGTTCGGGACAGGGGCTTTCCTACGAGCAGTACTTC
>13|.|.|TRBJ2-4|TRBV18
CASSPRNQNIQYF
TGTGCCAGCTCACCTAGGAACCAAAACATTCAGTACTTC
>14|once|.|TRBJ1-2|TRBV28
CASSLGGVPYGYTF
TGTGCCAGCAGTTTGGGGGGAGTTCCGTATGGCTACACCTTC
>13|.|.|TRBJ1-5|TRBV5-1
CASSSGPDQPQHF
TGCGCCAGCAGCTCCGGACCGGATCAGCCCCAGCATTTT
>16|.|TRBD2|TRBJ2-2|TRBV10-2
CASSESSGQNTGELFF
TGCGCCAGCAGTGAATCTAGCGGGCAGAACACCGGGGAGCTGTTTTTT